The entry that follows covers one T cell receptor (beta chain) sequence. The data are from a study of control samples from healthy donors and cancer patients. The protocol was immunoSEQ multiplex PCR, while the TCRdb copy is restricted to in-frame clones and leaves out a portion. Of some 120,000 clones listed, about 93% are singletons. The CDR3 runs 15 residues. Germline assignment: CDR1 LGHNA and CDR2 YNFKEQ. J lost 6 bases, V lost 1 base, and 7 bases had no gene match. This rearrangement joins TRBV4-2 to TRBJ1-1; TRBD1 matches at 8 bases. This clonotype was sampled from a man aged 45-65 years with head and neck cancer. The sequenced sample consisted of PBMCs. CDR3 sequence reads: CASSQGAQGAPEAFF. The CDR3 nucleotides are TGTGCCAGCAGCCAAGGGGCTCAGGGGGCCCCTGAAGCTTTCTTT.